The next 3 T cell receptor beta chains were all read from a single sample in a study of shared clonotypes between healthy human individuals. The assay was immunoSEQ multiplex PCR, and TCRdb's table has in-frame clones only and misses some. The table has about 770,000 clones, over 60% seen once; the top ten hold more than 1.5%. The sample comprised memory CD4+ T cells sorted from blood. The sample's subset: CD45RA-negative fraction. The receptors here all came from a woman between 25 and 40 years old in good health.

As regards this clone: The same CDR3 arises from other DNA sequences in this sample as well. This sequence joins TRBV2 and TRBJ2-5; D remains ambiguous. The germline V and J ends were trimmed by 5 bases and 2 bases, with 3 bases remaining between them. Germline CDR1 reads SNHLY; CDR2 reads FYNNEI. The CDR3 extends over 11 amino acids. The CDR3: CASSLQETQYF. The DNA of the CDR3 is TGTGCCAGCAGTCTACAAGAGACCCAGTACTTC.

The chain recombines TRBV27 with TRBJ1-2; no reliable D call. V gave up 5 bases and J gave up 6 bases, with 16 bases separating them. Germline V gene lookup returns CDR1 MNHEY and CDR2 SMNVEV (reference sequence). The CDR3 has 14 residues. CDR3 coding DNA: TGTGCCAGCAGTCCCGGAGATTTTTGGGATGGCTACACCTTC. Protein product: CASSPGDFWDGYTF.

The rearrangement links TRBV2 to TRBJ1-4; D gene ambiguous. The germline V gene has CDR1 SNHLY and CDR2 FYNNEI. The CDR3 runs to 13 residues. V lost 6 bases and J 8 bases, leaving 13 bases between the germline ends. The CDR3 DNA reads TGTGCCAGCAGAACCGGGCCTGCAGAAAAACTGTTTTTT. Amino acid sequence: CASRTGPAEKLFF.